The source of this T cell receptor (beta chain) is a study of CD8 T cells in ankylosing spondylitis. Regarding the study as a whole: Relatively scarce in peripheral blood, disease-linked clones were CD8+. Within matched ankylosing spondylitis synovial fluid, disease-linked clones were reportedly significantly enriched. Within ankylosing spondylitis blood, a TCR beta motif made up of roughly eight highly homologous variants appeared to be characteristic.

Each TCR beta library was made by quantitative 5'-RACE that incorporated molecular barcodes. TCRdb fed the 5' RACE reads into MiXCR, producing one record per CDR3 protein. The table lists 150,000 to 200,000 distinct CDR3 sequences, approximately 32% of them singletons, with 6% in the top ten. On this clonotype itself: No antigen is known for it.

V trimming: 5 bases; J trimming: 10 bases; junction bases outside the gene matches: 21. Germline lookup yields CDR1 SGHAT and CDR2 FQNNGV. The CDR3 is 19 residues long. This receptor was identified in a male donor with ankylosing spondylitis. This rearrangement joins TRBV11-2 to TRBJ2-1, with 12 nucleotides matching TRBD2. The sample consisted of synovial fluid, either unsorted or a sorted T cell fraction (not recorded which). This CDR3 is CASSPRTSGVSSKTVEQFF. The CDR3 DNA sequence: TGTGCCAGCAGCCCCAGGACTAGCGGGGTTTCAAGTAAGACGGTCGAGCAGTTCTTC.